This TCR beta chain was sequenced in a study of blood T cell repertoires in COVID-19. Study as a whole: Nucleic acid was either cDNA or gDNA, and it came from T cells, B-cell-depleted T cells, or PBMCs.

Germline V lookup: CDR1 LGHDT, CDR2 YNNKEL (reference sequence). The V end was cut by 2 bases, the J end by 4 bases, with 5 bases between. The CDR3 has 12 amino acids. Across about two dozen US areas, participants ranged in age from 18 to 89 years. Participant-reported clinical history was the basis for cohort assignment. Two negative PCRs, clearance, or symptom resolution characterized the recovered Cohort 3 donors. Using immunoSEQ multiplex PCR, the repertoire was profiled, and TCRdb retains in-frame clones only, with some absent. The table includes about 310,000 clones, approximately 91% detected once.

The V and J genes are TRBV3-1 (or the pseudogene TRBV3-2) and TRBJ1-2; the D is unclear. Sample: PBMCs or T cells enriched from blood (not recorded which). This sequence originates from a woman aged 40 to 50 who had recovered from COVID-19. CDR3: CASSQNGYGYTF. The CDR3 DNA reads as TGTGCCAGCAGCCAAAACGGCTATGGCTACACCTTC.